Below, 2 T cell receptor beta chains from the same sample are listed, as sequenced in a study of tumor-infiltrating T cells and Merkel cell polyomavirus. Study context: The study examined CD8+ T cells specific for the Merkel cell polyomavirus KLL epitope.

Assay: immunoSEQ multiplex PCR; the TCRdb copy retains only in-frame clones and omits some. The sample includes 25,000 or so clones, 87% seen only once; the top ten take roughly 2.5%. All patients' tumors stained robustly positive for Merkel cell polyomavirus Large T antigen by immunohistochemistry. Sequencing input: lymph node tissue. The receptors here all came from a man between 50 and 59 years old with Merkel cell carcinoma.

This clone was seen just once. The chain joins TRBV19 to TRBJ2-5, with 13 bases aligning to TRBD2. The V gene's germline CDR1 is LNHDA and CDR2 SQIVND (reference sequence). The CDR3 spans 14 residues. With 5 bases clipped from V and 8 bases from J, the junction kept 5 bases outside the gene matches. CDR3 sequence (DNA): TGTGCCAGTAGTCCGGGACTAGCGGGGTATACCCAGTACTTC. Translation gives CASSPGLAGYTQYF.

V is TRBV7-9 and J is TRBJ2-3, with TRBD2 matching 7 bases. Germline CDR1 is SEHNR and CDR2 is FQNEAQ (reference sequence). V gave up 4 bases and J gave up 4 bases; unmatched junction bases: 11. The CDR3 covers 16 residues. CDR3 coding DNA: TGTGCCAGCAGCTGGGGAGCGGGAAGGTCGGCAGATACGCAGTATTTT. This gives the protein CASSWGAGRSADTQYF.